This is a list of T cell receptor beta chains from one sample in a study of beta chain features in type 1 diabetes. Some clones are missing from TCRdb's copy, which holds only in-frame ones; the method was immunoSEQ multiplex PCR. The data hold a few hundred thousand clones, with roughly 12% observed a single time. Sequencing was performed on naive CD4+ T cells from blood. All receptors derive from a woman aged 18 to 35 with type 1 diabetes. Both conserved end residues are part of each CDR3. Each record gives: J gene, D gene, clone size, V gene, CDR3 protein, CDR3 DNA. A D gene is named only where the DNA matches it firmly. The size of a clone is reported for some rows only, either as once, few or many, or as a class for expanded clones.

TRBJ2-7 | NA | few | TRBV2 | CASNRQVLGEQYF | TGTGCCAGCAATCGGCAGGTTCTGGGCGAGCAGTACTTC
TRBJ2-7 | TRBD2 | NA | TRBV13 | CASSSNLADSYEQYF | TGTGCCAGCAGCTCGAATCTAGCGGATTCCTACGAGCAGTACTTC
TRBJ2-5 | TRBD1 | NA | TRBV19 | CASGTTGKSQETQYF | TGTGCCAGCGGAACGACAGGGAAATCCCAAGAGACCCAGTACTTC
TRBJ2-1 | TRBD2 | NA | TRBV28 | CASSPFASGRDEQFF | TGTGCCAGCAGTCCCTTCGCTAGCGGGAGGGATGAGCAGTTCTTC
TRBJ1-2 | NA | NA | TRBV9 | CASNPGANYGYTF | TGTGCCAGCAATCCAGGGGCCAACTATGGCTACACCTTC
TRBJ1-1 | NA | few | TRBV30 | CAWSAGGETEAFF | TGTGCCTGGAGTGCCGGGGGGGAAACTGAAGCTTTCTTT
TRBJ1-1 | TRBD1 | few | TRBV7-3 | CASSLDRLDTEAFF | TGTGCCAGCAGCTTGGACAGGTTGGACACTGAAGCTTTCTTT
TRBJ1-3 | NA | NA | TRBV29-1 | CSGETAGNTIYF | TGCAGCGGAGAGACTGCTGGAAACACCATATATTTT
TRBJ2-7 | NA | NA | TRBV7-2 | CASSLSGRGYEQYF | TGTGCCAGCAGCTTATCGGGCAGGGGCTACGAGCAGTACTTC
TRBJ2-1 | TRBD2 | NA | TRBV28 | CASRRSLTSGTYEQFF | TGTGCCAGCAGACGAAGCTTGACTAGCGGGACCTATGAGCAGTTCTTC
TRBJ2-2 | NA | few | TRBV5-1 | CASRAGNTGELFF | TGCGCCAGCAGGGCAGGGAACACCGGGGAGCTGTTTTTT
TRBJ2-4 | NA | NA | TRBV7-8 | CASSSAGNYHIQYF | TGTGCCAGCAGTTCCGCAGGGAACTATCACATTCAGTACTTC
TRBJ1-1 | NA | NA | TRBV28 | CASSLPSGNTEAFF | TGTGCCAGCAGTTTACCGTCAGGGAACACTGAAGCTTTCTTT
TRBJ1-2 | TRBD1 | NA | TRBV27 | CASSFGRDRGILGYTF | TGTGCCAGCAGTTTCGGGAGGGACAGGGGGATCCTTGGCTACACCTTC
TRBJ2-3 | NA | few | TRBV5-4 | CASSSWGGPTTDTQYF | TGTGCCAGCAGCTCCTGGGGGGGGCCGACCACAGATACGCAGTATTTT
TRBJ2-7 | TRBD2 | few | TRBV29-1 | CSVVSRGLAFNEQYF | TGCAGCGTTGTAAGCCGGGGACTAGCTTTTAACGAGCAGTACTTC
TRBJ2-3 | TRBD1 | NA | TRBV9 | CASTKGQGGTDTQYF | TGTGCCAGCACCAAAGGACAGGGGGGCACAGATACGCAGTATTTT
TRBJ1-1 | NA | few | TRBV7-9 | CASSFEGSTEAFF | TGTGCCAGCAGCTTTGAGGGTTCGACTGAAGCTTTCTTT
TRBJ2-7 | TRBD2 | NA | TRBV2 | CASGSSGAFEEQYF | TGTGCCAGCGGGAGTAGCGGGGCCTTTGAAGAGCAGTACTTC
TRBJ2-7 | NA | NA | TRBV29-1 | CSVALVDYEQYF | TGCAGCGTCGCCTTGGTAGACTACGAGCAGTACTTC
TRBJ2-7 | TRBD2 | NA | TRBV6-6 | CASSPRTSGFPYEQYF | TGTGCCAGCAGTCCCCGTACTAGCGGGTTTCCCTACGAGCAGTACTTC
TRBJ1-1 | NA | NA | TRBV20-1 | CSAPRSVEAFF | TGCAGTGCCCCGAGATCCGTGGAAGCTTTCTTT
TRBJ2-3 | NA | few | TRBV18 | CASSPPVDKQYF | TGTGCCAGCTCACCACCCGTGGACAAGCAGTATTTT
TRBJ2-3 | TRBD1 | NA | TRBV7-2 | CASGQGARDTQYF | TGTGCCAGCGGTCAGGGGGCGAGGGATACGCAGTATTTT
TRBJ2-5 | TRBD1 | NA | TRBV4-2 | CASSLWDSPEETQYF | TGTGCCAGCAGCCTTTGGGACAGTCCGGAAGAGACCCAGTACTTC
TRBJ1-1 | NA | NA | TRBV10-3 | CAIKSQGSNTEAFF | TGTGCCATCAAATCACAGGGATCGAACACTGAAGCTTTCTTT
TRBJ2-2 | TRBD1 | NA | TRBV5-1 | CASSPGTGLSNTGELFF | TGCGCCAGCAGCCCGGGGACAGGCTTATCGAACACCGGGGAGCTGTTTTTT
TRBJ2-7 | NA | few | TRBV10-2 | CASRSGDYEQYF | TGCGCCAGCCGGTCGGGGGACTACGAGCAGTACTTC
TRBJ2-7 | NA | few | TRBV7-2 | CASSSRTGKEQYF | TGTGCCAGCAGCTCCCGTACAGGGAAGGAGCAGTACTTC
TRBJ2-2 | NA | few | TRBV11-3 | CASSLDSTGELFF | TGTGCCAGCAGCTTAGACTCCACCGGGGAGCTGTTTTTT
TRBJ2-7 | TRBD1 | few | TRBV27 | CASSSGDRHYEQYF | TGTGCCAGCAGTTCCGGGGACAGGCATTACGAGCAGTACTTC
TRBJ2-5 | TRBD2 | NA | TRBV7-9 | CASSPPRGGTDQETQYF | TGTGCCAGCAGCCCCCCCCGGGGAGGGACCGACCAAGAGACCCAGTACTTC
TRBJ2-3 | NA | NA | TRBV2 | CASSADRAGGTDTQYF | TGTGCCAGCAGTGCGGACAGGGCGGGGGGCACAGATACGCAGTATTTT
TRBJ2-7 | NA | few | TRBV7-2 | CASSFGTRVVLGYEQYF | TGTGCCAGCAGCTTCGGAACCAGGGTCGTTTTGGGCTACGAGCAGTACTTC
TRBJ1-5 | NA | NA | TRBV18 | CASSPTRGSEGQPQHF | TGTGCCAGCTCACCGACTCGGGGGTCGGAGGGACAGCCCCAGCATTTT
TRBJ2-1 | NA | few | TRBV28 | CASSFPLDNEQFF | TGTGCCAGCAGTTTTCCCTTAGACAATGAGCAGTTCTTC
TRBJ1-2 | NA | NA | TRBV19 | CASSIDGLYGYTF | TGTGCCAGTAGTATAGACGGACTCTATGGCTACACCTTC
TRBJ2-7 | NA | few | TRBV15 | CATSIDRARGYEQYF | TGTGCCACCAGTATTGACAGGGCACGGGGGTACGAGCAGTACTTC
TRBJ1-1 | NA | few | TRBV2 | CASSAGTLNTEAFF | TGTGCCAGCAGTGCCGGTACGCTGAACACTGAAGCTTTCTTT
TRBJ2-5 | TRBD2 | few | TRBV7-2 | CASSRGSGQETQYF | TGTGCCAGCAGCCGCGGGAGCGGGCAAGAGACCCAGTACTTC
TRBJ2-7 | TRBD1 | NA | TRBV7-9 | CASSPEGTVSYEQYF | TGTGCCAGCAGCCCAGAAGGGACAGTCAGTTACGAGCAGTACTTC